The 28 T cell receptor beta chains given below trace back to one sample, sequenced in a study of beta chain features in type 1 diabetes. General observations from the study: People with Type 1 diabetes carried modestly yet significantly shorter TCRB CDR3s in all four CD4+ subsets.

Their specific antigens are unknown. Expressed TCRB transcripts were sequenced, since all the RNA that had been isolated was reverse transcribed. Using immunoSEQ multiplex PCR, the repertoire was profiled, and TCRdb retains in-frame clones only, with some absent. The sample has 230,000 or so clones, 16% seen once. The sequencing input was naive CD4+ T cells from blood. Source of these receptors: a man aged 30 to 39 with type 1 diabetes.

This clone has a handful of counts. The CDR3 DNA reads as TGTGCCAGCCGAGCATCGGGACCCCTTGGGGATGAGCAGTTCTTC. This codes for CASRASGPLGDEQFF. The chain has TRBV2 and TRBJ2-1, with D perhaps being TRBD1 or TRBD2 (5 bases each). V gave up 8 bases and J gave up 8 bases, with 22 bases separating them. The CDR3 is 15 residues long. Germline V lookup: CDR1 SNHLY, CDR2 FYNNEI.

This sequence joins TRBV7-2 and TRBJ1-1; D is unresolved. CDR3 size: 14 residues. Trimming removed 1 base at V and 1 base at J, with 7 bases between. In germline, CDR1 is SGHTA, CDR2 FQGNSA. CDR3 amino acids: CASSLGYGNTEAFF. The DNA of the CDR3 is TGTGCCAGCAGCTTAGGTTACGGGAACACTGAAGCTTTCTTT.

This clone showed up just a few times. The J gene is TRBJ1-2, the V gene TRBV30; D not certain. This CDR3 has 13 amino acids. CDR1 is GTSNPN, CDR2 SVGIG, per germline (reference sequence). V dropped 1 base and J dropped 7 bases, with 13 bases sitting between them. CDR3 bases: TGTGCCTGGAGTGCACTAGACTGGGGTGGCTACACCTTC. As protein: CAWSALDWGGYTF.

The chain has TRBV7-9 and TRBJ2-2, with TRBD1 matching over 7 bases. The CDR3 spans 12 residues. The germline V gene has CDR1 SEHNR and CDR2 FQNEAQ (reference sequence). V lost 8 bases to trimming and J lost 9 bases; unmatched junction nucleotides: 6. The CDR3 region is CASLTGDRELFF. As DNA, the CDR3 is TGTGCCAGCTTAACAGGGGACCGGGAGCTGTTTTTT.

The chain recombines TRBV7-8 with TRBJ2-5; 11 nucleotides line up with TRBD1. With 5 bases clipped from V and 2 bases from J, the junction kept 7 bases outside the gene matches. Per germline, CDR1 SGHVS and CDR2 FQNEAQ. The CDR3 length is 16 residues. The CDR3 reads CASSEGGTGGQETQYF. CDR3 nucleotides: TGTGCCAGCAGCGAGGGCGGGACAGGGGGACAAGAGACCCAGTACTTC.

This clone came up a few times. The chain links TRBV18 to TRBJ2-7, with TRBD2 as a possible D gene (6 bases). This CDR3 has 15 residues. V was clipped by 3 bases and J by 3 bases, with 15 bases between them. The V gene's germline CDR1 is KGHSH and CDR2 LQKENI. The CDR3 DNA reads TGTGCCAGCTCACCCCTAGCGACCCCTAACTACGAGCAGTACTTC. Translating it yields CASSPLATPNYEQYF.

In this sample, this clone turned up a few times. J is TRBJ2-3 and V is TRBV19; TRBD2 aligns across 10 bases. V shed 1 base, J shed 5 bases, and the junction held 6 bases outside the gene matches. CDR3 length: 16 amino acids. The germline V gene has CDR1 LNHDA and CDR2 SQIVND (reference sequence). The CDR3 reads CASSIALAGAQDTQYF. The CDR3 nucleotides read TGTGCCAGTAGTATAGCCCTAGCGGGAGCCCAAGATACGCAGTATTTT.

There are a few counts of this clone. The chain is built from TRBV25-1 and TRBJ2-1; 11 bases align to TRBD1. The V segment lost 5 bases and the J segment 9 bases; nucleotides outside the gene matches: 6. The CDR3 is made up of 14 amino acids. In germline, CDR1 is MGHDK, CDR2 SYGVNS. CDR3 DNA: TGTGCCAGCAGTTCGTGGACAGGGGGCTCTGAGCAGTTCTTC. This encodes CASSSWTGGSEQFF.

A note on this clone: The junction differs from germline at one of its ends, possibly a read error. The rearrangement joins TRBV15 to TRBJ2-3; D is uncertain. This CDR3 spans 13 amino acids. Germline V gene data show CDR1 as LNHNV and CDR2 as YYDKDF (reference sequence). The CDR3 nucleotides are TGTGCCACCAGCAGAGCCGGCGGACCCTCGGCGTTTTTC. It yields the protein CATSRAGGPSAFF.

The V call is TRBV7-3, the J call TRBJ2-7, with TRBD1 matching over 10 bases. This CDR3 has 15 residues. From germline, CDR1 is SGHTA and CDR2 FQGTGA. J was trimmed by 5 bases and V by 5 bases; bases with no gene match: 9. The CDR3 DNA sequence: TGTGCCAGCAGCACAACCGGGACAGGGGTTAACGAGCAGTACTTC. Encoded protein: CASSTTGTGVNEQYF.

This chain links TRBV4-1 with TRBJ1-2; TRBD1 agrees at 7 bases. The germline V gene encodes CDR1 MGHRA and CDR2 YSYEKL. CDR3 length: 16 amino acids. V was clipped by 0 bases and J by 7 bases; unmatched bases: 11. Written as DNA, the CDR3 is TGCGCCAGCAGCCAAGATCCCCGCAAGGGGGCCACTGGCTACACCTTC. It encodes CASSQDPRKGATGYTF.

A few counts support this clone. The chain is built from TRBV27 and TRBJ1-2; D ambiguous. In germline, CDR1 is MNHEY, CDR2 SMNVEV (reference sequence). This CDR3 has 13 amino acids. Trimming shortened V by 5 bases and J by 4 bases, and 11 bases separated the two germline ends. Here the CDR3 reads CASSTRTGYGYTF. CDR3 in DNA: TGTGCCAGCAGTACGCGGACTGGCTATGGCTACACCTTC.

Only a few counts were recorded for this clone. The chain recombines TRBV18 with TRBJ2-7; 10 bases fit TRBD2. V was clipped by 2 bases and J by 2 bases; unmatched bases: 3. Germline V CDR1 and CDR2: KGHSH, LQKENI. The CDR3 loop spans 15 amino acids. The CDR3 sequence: CASSPALAGAYEQYF. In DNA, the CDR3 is TGTGCCAGCTCACCAGCCCTAGCGGGGGCCTACGAGCAGTACTTC. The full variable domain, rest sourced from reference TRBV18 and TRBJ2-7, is NAGVMQNPRHLVRRRGQEARLRCSPMKGHSHVYWYRQLPEEGLKFMVYLQKENIIDESGMPKERFSAEFPKEGPSILRIQQVVRGDSAAYFCASSPALAGAYEQYFGPGTRLTVT.

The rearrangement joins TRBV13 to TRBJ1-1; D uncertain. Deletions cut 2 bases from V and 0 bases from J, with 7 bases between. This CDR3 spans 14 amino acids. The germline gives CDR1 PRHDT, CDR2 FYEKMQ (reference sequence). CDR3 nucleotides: TGTGCCAGCAGCTTAATAACGGTGAACACTGAAGCTTTCTTT. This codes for CASSLITVNTEAFF.

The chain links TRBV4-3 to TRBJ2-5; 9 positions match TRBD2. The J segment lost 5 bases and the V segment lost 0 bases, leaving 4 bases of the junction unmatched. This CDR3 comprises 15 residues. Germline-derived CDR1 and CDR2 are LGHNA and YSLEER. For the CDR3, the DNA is TGCGCCAGCAGCCAAGATAGGGCGGGGGGGGAGACCCAGTACTTC. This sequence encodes CASSQDRAGGETQYF.

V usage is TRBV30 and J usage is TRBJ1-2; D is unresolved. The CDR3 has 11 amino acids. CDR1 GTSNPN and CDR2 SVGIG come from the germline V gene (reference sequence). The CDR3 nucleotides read TGTCTTTGTATGGCGGCAAATCGCTACACCTTC. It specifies CLCMAANRYTF.

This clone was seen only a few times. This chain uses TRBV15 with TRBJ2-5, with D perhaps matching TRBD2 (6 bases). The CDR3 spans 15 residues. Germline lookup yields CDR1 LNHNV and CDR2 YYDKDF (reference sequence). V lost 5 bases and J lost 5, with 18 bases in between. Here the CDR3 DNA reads TGTGCCACCAGCCCTCGGCTTACCGGAGGGGAGACCCAGTACTTC. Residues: CATSPRLTGGETQYF.

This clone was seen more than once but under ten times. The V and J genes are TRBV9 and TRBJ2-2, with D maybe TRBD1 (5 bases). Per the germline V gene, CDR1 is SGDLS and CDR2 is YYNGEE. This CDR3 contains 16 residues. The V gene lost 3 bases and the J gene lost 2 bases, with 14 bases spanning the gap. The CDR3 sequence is CASSGTPTPNTGELFF. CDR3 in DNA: TGTGCCAGCAGCGGGACACCTACACCCAACACCGGGGAGCTGTTTTTT.

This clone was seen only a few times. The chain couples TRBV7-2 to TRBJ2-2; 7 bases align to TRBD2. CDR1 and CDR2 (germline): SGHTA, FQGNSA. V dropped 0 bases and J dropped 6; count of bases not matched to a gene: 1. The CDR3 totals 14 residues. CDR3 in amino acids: CASSLAREAGELFF. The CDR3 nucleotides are TGTGCCAGCAGCTTAGCTCGGGAGGCCGGGGAGCTGTTTTTT.

This CDR3 reads CSVESLNEQYF. The CDR3 DNA reads as TGCAGCGTTGAGAGTCTCAACGAGCAGTACTTC. The V and J genes are TRBV29-1 and TRBJ2-7, with D unresolved. Deletions cut 3 bases from V and 5 bases from J, with 8 bases between. Germline V CDR1 and CDR2: SQVTM, ANQGSEA. The CDR3 extends over 11 amino acids.

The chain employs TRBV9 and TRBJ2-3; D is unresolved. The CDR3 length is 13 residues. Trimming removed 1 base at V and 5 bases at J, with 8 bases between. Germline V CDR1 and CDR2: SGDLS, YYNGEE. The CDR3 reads CASSVSVGDTQYF. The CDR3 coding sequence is TGTGCCAGCAGCGTATCTGTGGGAGATACGCAGTATTTT.

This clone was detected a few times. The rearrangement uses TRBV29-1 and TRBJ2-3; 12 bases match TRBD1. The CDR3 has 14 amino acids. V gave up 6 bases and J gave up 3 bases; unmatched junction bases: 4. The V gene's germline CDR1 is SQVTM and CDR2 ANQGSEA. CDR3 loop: CSVRDRGPTDTQYF. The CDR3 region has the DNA TGCAGCGTGCGGGACAGGGGGCCGACAGATACGCAGTATTTT.

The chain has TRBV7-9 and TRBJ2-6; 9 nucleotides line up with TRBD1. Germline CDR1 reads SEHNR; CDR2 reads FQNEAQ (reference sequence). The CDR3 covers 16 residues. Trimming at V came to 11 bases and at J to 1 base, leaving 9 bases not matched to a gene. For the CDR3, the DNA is TGTGCCGGCCGGGACAGGGTTCTTTCTGGGGCCAACGTCCTGACTTTC. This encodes CAGRDRVLSGANVLTF.

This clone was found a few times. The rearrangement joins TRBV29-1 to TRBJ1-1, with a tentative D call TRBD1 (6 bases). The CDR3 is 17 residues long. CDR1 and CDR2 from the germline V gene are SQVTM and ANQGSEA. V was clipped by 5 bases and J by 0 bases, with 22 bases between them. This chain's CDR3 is CSVPLTGNDALNTEAFF. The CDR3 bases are TGCAGCGTTCCCCTCACAGGGAACGACGCCCTGAACACTGAAGCTTTCTTT.

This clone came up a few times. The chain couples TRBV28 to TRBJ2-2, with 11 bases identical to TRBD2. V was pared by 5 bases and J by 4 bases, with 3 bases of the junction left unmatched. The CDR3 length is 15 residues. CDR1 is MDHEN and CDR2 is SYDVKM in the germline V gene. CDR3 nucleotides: TGTGCCAGCAGTGTGGGACTAGCGGCCACCGGGGAGCTGTTTTTT. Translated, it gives CASSVGLAATGELFF.

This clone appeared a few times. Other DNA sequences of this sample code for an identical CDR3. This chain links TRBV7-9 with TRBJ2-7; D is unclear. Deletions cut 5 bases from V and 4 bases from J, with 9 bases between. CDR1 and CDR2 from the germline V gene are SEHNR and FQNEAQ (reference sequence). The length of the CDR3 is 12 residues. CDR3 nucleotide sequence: TGTGCCAGCAGCACGACATCGTACGAGCAGTACTTC. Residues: CASSTTSYEQYF.

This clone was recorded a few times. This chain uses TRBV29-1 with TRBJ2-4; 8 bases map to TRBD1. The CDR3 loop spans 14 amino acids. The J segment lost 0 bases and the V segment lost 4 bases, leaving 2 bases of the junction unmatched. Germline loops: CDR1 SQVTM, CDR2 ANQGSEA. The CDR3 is CSVAQGAAKNIQYF. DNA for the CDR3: TGCAGCGTTGCCCAGGGGGCAGCCAAAAACATTCAGTACTTC.

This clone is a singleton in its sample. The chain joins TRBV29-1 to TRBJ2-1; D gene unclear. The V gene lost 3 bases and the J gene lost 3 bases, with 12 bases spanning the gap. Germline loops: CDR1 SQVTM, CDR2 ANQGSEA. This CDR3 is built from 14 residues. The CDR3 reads CSVDLTTGYNEQFF. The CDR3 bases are TGCAGCGTTGACTTAACGACGGGCTACAATGAGCAGTTCTTC.